Listed here are 9 T cell receptor beta chains from one sample, sequenced in a study of post-analysis software for immune sequencing data. Sequencing libraries made from TCR beta cDNA carried unique molecular identifiers. TCRdb ran MiXCR on the PCR reads and lists one entry per CDR3 protein. The data hold roughly 400,000 distinct CDR3 sequences, with roughly 40% observed a single time. Antigens for these TCRs are unknown. Study conclusions and caveats: In patients, about five TRBV segments were more frequent than in controls, with TRBV5-6, TRBV5-1 and TRBV20-1 among them.

The specimen was blood. These receptors were collected from a girl aged 2 to 10 with multiple sclerosis.

This clonotype showed up just a few times. V gene TRBV7-2 combines with J gene TRBJ2-7; D may be TRBD2 (6 bases). The CDR3 sequence is 15 residues long. Germline V gives CDR1 SGHTA, CDR2 FQGNSA. V was pared by 5 bases and J by 3 bases, with 17 bases between. The CDR3 coding sequence is TGTGCCAGCAGCCTGCCGGGACTCGCTAACTACGAGCAGTACTTC. Protein product: CASSLPGLANYEQYF.

Only one count was recorded for this clonotype. The chain links TRBV25-1 to TRBJ1-4, with D unresolved. From germline, CDR1 is MGHDK and CDR2 SYGVNS. V dropped 5 bases and J dropped 4 bases, with 8 bases sitting between them. There are 13 residues in the CDR3. The CDR3: CASSPQINEKLFF. CDR3 bases: TGTGCCAGCAGTCCACAGATTAATGAAAAACTGTTTTTT. Full variable domain (remainder filled in from reference TRBV25-1 and TRBJ1-4): EADIYQTPRYLVIGTGKKITLECSQTMGHDKMYWYQQDPGMELHLIHYSYGVNSTEKGDLSSESTVSRIRTEHFPLTLESARPSHTSQYLCASSPQINEKLFFGSGTQLSVL.

A note on this clonotype: Compared with germline, one end of the junction differs, possibly owing to a read error. The V gene is TRBV6-5, the J gene TRBJ2-5; 14 nucleotides line up with TRBD2. The CDR3 length is 15 residues. Germline V gene sequence: CDR1 MNHEY, CDR2 SVGAGI. The CDR3 coding sequence is TGTGCCCGCAGTCCGACTAGCGGGAGGGACGAGACCCAGTACTTC. Amino acids: CARSPTSGRDETQYF.

This rearrangement joins TRBV28 to TRBJ2-1; 10 bases map to TRBD2. The germline V gene encodes CDR1 MDHEN and CDR2 SYDVKM. J gave up 0 bases and V 10 bases, and 3 bases lay outside the gene matches. There are 14 residues in the CDR3. The CDR3 protein is CAIRTSGSYNEQFF. The CDR3 bases are TGTGCCATCCGGACTAGCGGCTCCTACAATGAGCAGTTCTTC.

This clonotype was detected only a few times. This rearrangement joins TRBV27 to TRBJ1-5; D perhaps matches TRBD1 (6 bases). The CDR3 length is 13 residues. Trimming removed 8 bases from V and 5 bases from J, with 13 bases in between. Germline V gene sequence: CDR1 MNHEY, CDR2 SMNVEV (reference sequence). CDR3 residues: CASGGGGDQPQHF. For the CDR3, the DNA is TGTGCCAGCGGCGGGGGGGGCGATCAGCCCCAGCATTTT.

The table lists this clonotype with a few counts. The chain links TRBV6-5 to TRBJ2-7; TRBD1 is a possible D gene (5 bases). Germline loops: CDR1 MNHEY, CDR2 SVGAGI. This CDR3 contains 14 residues. V lost 6 bases to trimming and J lost 4 bases, with 16 bases between them. The CDR3 protein is CASSLNPGAYEQYF. The CDR3 DNA follows: TGTGCCAGCAGCCTCAACCCTGGGGCATACGAGCAGTACTTC.

The chain links TRBV12-3 or TRBV12-4 to TRBJ2-7; tentatively, D is TRBD1 (6 bases). The CDR3 length is 14 residues. V dropped 2 bases and J dropped 4 bases, with 12 bases sitting between them. As DNA, the CDR3 is TGTGCCAGCAGTTTATTTACAGGGCAATACGAGCAGTACTTC. Translating gives CASSLFTGQYEQYF.

A few counts support this clonotype. The V and J genes are TRBV20-1 and TRBJ2-7; unclear D gene. Trimming removed 1 base at V and 3 bases at J, with 7 bases between. Germline V gene data show CDR1 as DFQATT and CDR2 as SNEGSKA (reference sequence). The CDR3 is made up of 12 amino acids. The CDR3 bases are TGCAGTGCTAGAGCCTTGGGCTACGAGCAGTACTTC. This codes for CSARALGYEQYF.

This clonotype appeared a few times. This sequence joins TRBV28 and TRBJ1-2; D not resolved. CDR1 MDHEN and CDR2 SYDVKM come from the germline V gene. The CDR3 runs to 15 residues. Trimming took 8 bases from V and 4 from J, leaving 20 bases between them. CDR3 protein: CASSWAGSRGYGYTF. CDR3 DNA sequence: TGTGCCAGCTCATGGGCGGGGTCCCGGGGCTATGGCTACACCTTC.